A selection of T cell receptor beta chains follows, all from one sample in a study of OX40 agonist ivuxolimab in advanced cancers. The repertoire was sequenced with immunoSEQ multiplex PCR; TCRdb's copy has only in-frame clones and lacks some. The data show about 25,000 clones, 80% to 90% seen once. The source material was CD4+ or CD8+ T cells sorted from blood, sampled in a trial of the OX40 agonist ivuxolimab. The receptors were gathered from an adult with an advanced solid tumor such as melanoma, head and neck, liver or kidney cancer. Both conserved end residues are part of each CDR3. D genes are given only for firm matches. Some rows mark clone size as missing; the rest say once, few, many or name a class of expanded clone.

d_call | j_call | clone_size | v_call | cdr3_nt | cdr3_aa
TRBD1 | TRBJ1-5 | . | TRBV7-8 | TGTGCCAGCAGTTTCGGACAGGGGGTTTCCAATCAGCCCCAGCATTTT | CASSFGQGVSNQPQHF
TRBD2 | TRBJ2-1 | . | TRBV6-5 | TGTGCCAGCAGCGGACTAGCGGGGCTCCACAATGAGCAGTTCTTC | CASSGLAGLHNEQFF
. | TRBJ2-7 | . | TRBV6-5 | TGTGCCAGCAGTTACGGACGGGTGTACGAGCAGTACTTC | CASSYGRVYEQYF
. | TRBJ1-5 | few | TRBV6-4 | TGTGCCAGCAGTGACTCCTGGGGTCAGCCCCAGCATTTT | CASSDSWGQPQHF
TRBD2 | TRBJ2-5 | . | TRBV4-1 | TGCGCCAGCAGCCAAGATCGGACTAGCGGGGAAGAGACCCAGTACTTC | CASSQDRTSGEETQYF
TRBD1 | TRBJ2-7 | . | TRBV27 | TGTGCCAGCAGTACTCTTACACAGGGGCACGAGCAGTACTTC | CASSTLTQGHEQYF
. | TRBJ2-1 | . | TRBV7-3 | TGTGCCAGCAGCTTAATAGGGGCCCTCTACAATGAGCAGTTCTTC | CASSLIGALYNEQFF
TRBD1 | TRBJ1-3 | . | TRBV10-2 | TGCGCCAGCAGGATGACAGGGAACGACGGAAACACCATATATTTT | CASRMTGNDGNTIYF
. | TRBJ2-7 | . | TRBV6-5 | TGTGCCAGCAGAGGCGACAGCTACGAGCAGTACTTC | CASRGDSYEQYF
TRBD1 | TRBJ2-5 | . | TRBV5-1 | TGCGCCAGCAGCTTGAGGCGGACAGGCCAAGAGACCCAGTACTTC | CASSLRRTGQETQYF
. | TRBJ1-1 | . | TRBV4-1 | TGCGCCAGCAGCCAAGCGATGGTTCGACAGGTCGAAGGCGAAGCTTTCTTT | CASSQAMVRQVEGEAFF
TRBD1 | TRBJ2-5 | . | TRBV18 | TGTGCCAGCTCACGGGACAGGGAGGAAGAGACCCAGTACTTC | CASSRDREEETQYF
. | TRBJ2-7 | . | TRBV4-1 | TGCGCCAGCAGCCAATCCGACGCCTACGAGCAGTACTTC | CASSQSDAYEQYF
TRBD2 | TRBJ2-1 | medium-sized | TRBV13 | TGTGCCAGCAGAACCCGGGGGGGCCCCTACAATGAGCAGTTCTTC | CASRTRGGPYNEQFF
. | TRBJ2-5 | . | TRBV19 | TGTGCCAGTAGTCAAACCGGGCCTCCGAGGCAGGAGACCCAGTACTTC | CASSQTGPPRQETQYF
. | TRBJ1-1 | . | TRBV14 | TGTGCCACCAATTCGGTCGGGAATATGAACACTGAAGCTTTCTTT | CATNSVGNMNTEAFF
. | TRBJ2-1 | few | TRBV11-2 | TGTGCCAGCAGCCCGAACTTGGGACATCTCTACAATGAGCAGTTCTTC | CASSPNLGHLYNEQFF
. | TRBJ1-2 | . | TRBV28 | TGTGCCAGCAGTTTATCCCCCGGGCGGGGGGAAAAGGGTCGCTACACCTTC | CASSLSPGRGEKGRYTF
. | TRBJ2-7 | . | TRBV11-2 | TGTGCCAGCAGCTCCCTGGGGTACGAGCAGTACTTC | CASSSLGYEQYF
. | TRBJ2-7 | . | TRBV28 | TGTGCCAGCAGTCCCTCGGACCACTTTAGCTCCTACGAGCAGTACTTC | CASSPSDHFSSYEQYF
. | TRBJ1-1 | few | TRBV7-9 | TGTGCCAGCAGCAACGTTAATTTCCCCCCTGACTTT | CASSNVNFPPDF
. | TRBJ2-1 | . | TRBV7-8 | TGTGCCAGCAGCTTAGGAGGGTCTGACAATGAGCAGTTCTTC | CASSLGGSDNEQFF
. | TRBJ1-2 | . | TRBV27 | TGTGCCAGCAGCCTCAGGGAGACCTATGGCTACACCTTC | CASSLRETYGYTF
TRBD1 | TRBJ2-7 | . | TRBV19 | TGTGCCAGTGGGCCGGGACAGGGCCACGAGCAGTACTTC | CASGPGQGHEQYF
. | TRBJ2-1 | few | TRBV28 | TGTGCCAGCAGTTTGCTATCGAGGGACGAGCAGTTCTTC | CASSLLSRDEQFF
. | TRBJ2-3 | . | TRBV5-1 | TGCGCCGGAGGACACGCCAACACAGATACGCAGTATTTT | CAGGHANTDTQYF
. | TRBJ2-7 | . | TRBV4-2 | TGTGCCAGCAGCCAAGATTTCGGGGACGGCGAGCAGTACTTC | CASSQDFGDGEQYF
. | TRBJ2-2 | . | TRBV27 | TGTGCCAGCGGCGGGACGAACACCGGGGAGCTGTTTTTT | CASGGTNTGELFF
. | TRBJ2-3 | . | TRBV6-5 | TGTGCCAGCAGTTACTCCCCCGTGGGCACAGATACGCAGTATTTT | CASSYSPVGTDTQYF
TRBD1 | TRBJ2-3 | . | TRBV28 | TGTGCCAGCAGTGACAGGGGGACAGATACGCAGTATTTT | CASSDRGTDTQYF
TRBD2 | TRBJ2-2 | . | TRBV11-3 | TGTGCCAGCAGCTTAGCGGGAGGGATCGGGGAGCTGTTTTTT | CASSLAGGIGELFF
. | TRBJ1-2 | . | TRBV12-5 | TGTGCTAGTGGCTTTGTCGTTCCGGGCCAGAGCCTAAACTATGGCTACACCTTC | CASGFVVPGQSLNYGYTF
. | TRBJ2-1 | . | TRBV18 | TGTGCCAGCTCACCAATACGCGATTCCTACAATGAGCAGTTCTTC | CASSPIRDSYNEQFF
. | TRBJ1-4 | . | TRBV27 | TGTGCCAGCAGTCCGGGGGGGACGGGTGAAAAACTGTTTTTT | CASSPGGTGEKLFF
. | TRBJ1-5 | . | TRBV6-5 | TGTGCCAGCAGTTACCAGGGAAATCAGCCCCAGCATTTT | CASSYQGNQPQHF
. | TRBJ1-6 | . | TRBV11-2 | TGTGCCAGCAGCTCCGGGAATTCACCCCTCCACTTT | CASSSGNSPLHF
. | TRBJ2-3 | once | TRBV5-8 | TGTGCCAGCAGCTTGGGGTCGGAGGGCACAGATACGCAGTATTTT | CASSLGSEGTDTQYF
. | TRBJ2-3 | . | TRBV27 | TGTGCCAGCAGTTTATTATCTGGAAGCACAGATACGCAGTATTTT | CASSLLSGSTDTQYF
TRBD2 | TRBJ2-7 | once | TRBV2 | TGTGCCAGCAGGGAGGGACTAGTTCCCTACGAGCAGTACTTC | CASREGLVPYEQYF
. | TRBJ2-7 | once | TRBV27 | TGTGCCAGCAGTTTACACAGGGACGAGCAGTACTTC | CASSLHRDEQYF
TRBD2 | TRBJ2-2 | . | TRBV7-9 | TGTGCCAGCAGCTTAGGGACTAGCGGCACCGGGGAGCTGTTTTTT | CASSLGTSGTGELFF
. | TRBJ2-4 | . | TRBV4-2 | TGTGCCAGCAGCCAAGATGAGGCAGGGAGTGGAAACATTCAGTACTTC | CASSQDEAGSGNIQYF
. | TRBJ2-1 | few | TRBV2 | TGTGCCAGCAGGGTTATTAGCAATGAGCAGTTCTTC | CASRVISNEQFF